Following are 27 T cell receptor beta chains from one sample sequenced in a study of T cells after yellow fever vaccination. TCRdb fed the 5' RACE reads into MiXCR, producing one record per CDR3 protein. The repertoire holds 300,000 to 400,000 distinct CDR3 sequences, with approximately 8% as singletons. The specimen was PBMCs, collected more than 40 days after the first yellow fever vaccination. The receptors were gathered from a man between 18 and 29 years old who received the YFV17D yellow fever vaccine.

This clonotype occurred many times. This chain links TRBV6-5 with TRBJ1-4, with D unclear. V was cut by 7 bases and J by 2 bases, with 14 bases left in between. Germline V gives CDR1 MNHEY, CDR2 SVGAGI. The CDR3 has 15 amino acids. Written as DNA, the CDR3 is TGTGCCAGCAAGCCTTGGGGAGGCACTAATGAAAAACTGTTTTTT. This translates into CASKPWGGTNEKLFF.

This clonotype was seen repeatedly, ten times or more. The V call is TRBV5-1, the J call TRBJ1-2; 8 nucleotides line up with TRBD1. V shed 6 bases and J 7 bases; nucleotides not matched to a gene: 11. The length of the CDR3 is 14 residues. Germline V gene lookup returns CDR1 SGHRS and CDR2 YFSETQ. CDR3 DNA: TGCGCCAGCACCTCGGGACAGGAAACGTCTGGCTACACCTTC. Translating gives CASTSGQETSGYTF. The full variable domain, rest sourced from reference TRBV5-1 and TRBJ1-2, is KAGVTQTPRYLIKTRGQQVTLSCSPISGHRSVSWYQQTPGQGLQFLFEYFSETQRNKGNFPGRFSGRQFSNSRSEMNVSTLELGDSALYLCASTSGQETSGYTFGSGTRLTVV.

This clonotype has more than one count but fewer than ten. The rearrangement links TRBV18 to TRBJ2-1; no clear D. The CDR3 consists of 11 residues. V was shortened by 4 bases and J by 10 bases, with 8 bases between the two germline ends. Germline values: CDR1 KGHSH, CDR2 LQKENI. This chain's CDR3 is CASSQVDEQFF. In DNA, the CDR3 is TGTGCCAGCTCACAGGTAGACGAGCAGTTCTTC.

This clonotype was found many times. The CDR3 nucleotides read TGCGCCAGCAGCAGCGGGACAGTTCACACCGGGGAGCTGTTTTTT. It specifies CASSSGTVHTGELFF. The rearrangement joins TRBV5-1 to TRBJ2-2; tentatively, D is TRBD1 or TRBD2 (7 bases each). V lost 4 bases and J lost 3, with 13 bases in between. Germline values: CDR1 SGHRS, CDR2 YFSETQ. CDR3 size: 15 residues.

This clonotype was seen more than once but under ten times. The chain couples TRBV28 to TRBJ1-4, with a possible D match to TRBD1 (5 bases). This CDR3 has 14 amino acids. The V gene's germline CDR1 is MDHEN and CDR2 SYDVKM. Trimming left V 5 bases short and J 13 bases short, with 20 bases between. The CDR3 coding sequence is TGTGCCAGCAGTCTCTCGGGACGCGGAAGGGGACTGTTTTTT. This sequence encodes CASSLSGRGRGLFF. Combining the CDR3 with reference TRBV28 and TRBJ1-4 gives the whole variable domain DVKVTQSSRYLVKRTGEKVFLECVQDMDHENMFWYRQDPGLGLRLIYFSYDVKMKEKGDIPEGYSVSREKKERFSLILESASTNQTSMYLCASSLSGRGRGLFFGSGTQLSVL.

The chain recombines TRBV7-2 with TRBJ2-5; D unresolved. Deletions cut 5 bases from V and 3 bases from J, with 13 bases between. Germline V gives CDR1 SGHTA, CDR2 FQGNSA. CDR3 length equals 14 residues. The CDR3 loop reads CASSPLAQKETQYF. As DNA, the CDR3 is TGTGCCAGCAGCCCTCTGGCGCAGAAAGAGACCCAGTACTTC.

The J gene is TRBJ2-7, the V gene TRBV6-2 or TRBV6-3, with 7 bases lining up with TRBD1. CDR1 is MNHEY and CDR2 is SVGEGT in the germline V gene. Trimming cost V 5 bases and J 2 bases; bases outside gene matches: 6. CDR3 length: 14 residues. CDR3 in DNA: TGTGCCAGCAGTCAAAGGGACAGCGCCTACGAGCAGTACTTC. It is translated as CASSQRDSAYEQYF.

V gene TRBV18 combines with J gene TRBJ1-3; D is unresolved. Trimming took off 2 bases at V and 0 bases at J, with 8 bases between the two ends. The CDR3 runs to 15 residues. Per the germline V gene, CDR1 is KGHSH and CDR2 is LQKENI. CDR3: CASSPGLISGNTIYF. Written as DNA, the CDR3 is TGTGCCAGCTCACCAGGCCTTATCTCTGGAAACACCATATATTTT.

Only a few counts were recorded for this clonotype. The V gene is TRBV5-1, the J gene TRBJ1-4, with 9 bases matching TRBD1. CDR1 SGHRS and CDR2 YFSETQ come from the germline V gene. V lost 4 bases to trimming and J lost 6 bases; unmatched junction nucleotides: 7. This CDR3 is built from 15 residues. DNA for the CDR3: TGCGCCAGCAGCACTCCGACAGGGGGTGATGAAAAACTGTTTTTT. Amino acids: CASSTPTGGDEKLFF.

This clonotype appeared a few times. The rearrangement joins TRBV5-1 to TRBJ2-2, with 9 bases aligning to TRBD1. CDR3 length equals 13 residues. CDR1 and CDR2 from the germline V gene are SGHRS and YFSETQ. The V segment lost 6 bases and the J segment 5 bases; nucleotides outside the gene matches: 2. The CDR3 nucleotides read TGCGCCAGCAACAGGGGGCAAACCGGGGAGCTGTTTTTT. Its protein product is CASNRGQTGELFF.

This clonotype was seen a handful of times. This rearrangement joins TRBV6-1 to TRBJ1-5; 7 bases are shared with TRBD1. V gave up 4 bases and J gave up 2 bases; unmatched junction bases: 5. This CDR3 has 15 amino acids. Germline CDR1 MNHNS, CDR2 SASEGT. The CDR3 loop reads CASSVGGGRNQPQHF. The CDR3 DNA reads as TGTGCCAGCAGTGTCGGAGGGGGCCGCAATCAGCCCCAGCATTTT.

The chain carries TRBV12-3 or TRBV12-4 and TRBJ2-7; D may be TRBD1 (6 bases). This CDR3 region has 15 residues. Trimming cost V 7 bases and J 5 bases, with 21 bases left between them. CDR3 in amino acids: CASTSPRDMGNEQYF. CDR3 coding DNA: TGTGCCAGCACCAGCCCCCGGGACATGGGTAACGAGCAGTACTTC.

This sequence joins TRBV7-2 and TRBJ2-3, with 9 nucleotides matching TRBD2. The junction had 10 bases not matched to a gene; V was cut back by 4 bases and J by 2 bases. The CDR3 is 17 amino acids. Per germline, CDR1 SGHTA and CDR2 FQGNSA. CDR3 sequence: CASSWRTGGGATDTQYF. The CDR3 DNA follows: TGTGCCAGCAGCTGGCGAACCGGCGGGGGGGCCACAGATACGCAGTATTTT.

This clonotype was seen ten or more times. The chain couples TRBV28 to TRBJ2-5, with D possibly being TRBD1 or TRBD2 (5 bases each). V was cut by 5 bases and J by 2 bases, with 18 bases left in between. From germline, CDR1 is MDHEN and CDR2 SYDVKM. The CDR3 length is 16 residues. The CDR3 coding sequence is TGTGCCAGCAGTCCTTACCGCCGGGACCTACAAGAGACCCAGTACTTC. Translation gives CASSPYRRDLQETQYF.

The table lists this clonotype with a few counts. The chain's CDR3 is CASSPGPGNYEQYF. The CDR3 coding sequence is TGTGCCAGCAGCCCGGGACCAGGTAACTACGAGCAGTACTTC. This chain links TRBV7-2 with TRBJ2-7; the D call may be TRBD1 or TRBD2 (5 bases each). The CDR3 spans 14 residues. Trimming removed 5 bases from V and 3 bases from J, with 14 bases in between. Germline-derived CDR1 and CDR2 are SGHTA and FQGNSA.

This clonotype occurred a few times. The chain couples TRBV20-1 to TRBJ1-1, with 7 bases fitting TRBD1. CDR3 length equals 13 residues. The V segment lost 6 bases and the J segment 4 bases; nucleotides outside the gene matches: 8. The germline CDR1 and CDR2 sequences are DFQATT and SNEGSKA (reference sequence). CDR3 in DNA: TGCAGTGCGACCGACAGGGAGGGCACTGAAGCTTTCTTT. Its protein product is CSATDREGTEAFF.

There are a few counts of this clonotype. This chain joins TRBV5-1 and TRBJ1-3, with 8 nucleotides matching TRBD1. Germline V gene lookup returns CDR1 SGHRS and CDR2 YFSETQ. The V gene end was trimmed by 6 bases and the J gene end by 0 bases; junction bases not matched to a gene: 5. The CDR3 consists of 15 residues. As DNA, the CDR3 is TGCGCCAGCAAAGGGACAGGTGACTCTGGAAACACCATATATTTT. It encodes CASKGTGDSGNTIYF.

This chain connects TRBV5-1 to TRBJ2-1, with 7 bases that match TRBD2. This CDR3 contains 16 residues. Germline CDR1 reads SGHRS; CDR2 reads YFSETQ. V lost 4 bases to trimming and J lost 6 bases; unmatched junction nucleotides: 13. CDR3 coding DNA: TGCGCCAGCAGCCCCCAGGGAGGGTCGTGGAGCAATGAGCAGTTCTTC. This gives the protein CASSPQGGSWSNEQFF.

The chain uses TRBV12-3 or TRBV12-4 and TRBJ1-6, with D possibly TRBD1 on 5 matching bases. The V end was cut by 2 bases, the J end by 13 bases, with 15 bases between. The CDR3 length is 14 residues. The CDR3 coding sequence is TGTGCCAGCAGTTTACAGGGTTTGGGGCTTCCCCTCCACTTT. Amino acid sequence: CASSLQGLGLPLHF.

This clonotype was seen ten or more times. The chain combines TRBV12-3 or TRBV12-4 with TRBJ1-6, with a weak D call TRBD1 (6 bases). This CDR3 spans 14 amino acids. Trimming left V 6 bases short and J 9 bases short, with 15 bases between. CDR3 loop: CASSRTGQRSPLHF. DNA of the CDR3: TGTGCCAGCAGCCGTACAGGGCAGCGTTCACCCCTCCACTTT.

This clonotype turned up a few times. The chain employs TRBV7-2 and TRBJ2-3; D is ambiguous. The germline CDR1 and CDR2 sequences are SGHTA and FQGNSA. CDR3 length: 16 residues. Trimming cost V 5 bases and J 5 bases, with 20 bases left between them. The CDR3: CASSLNGRTMKDTQYF. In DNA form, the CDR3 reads TGTGCCAGCAGCCTCAACGGCCGGACGATGAAAGATACGCAGTATTTT. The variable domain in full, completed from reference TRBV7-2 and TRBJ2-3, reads GAGVSQSPSNKVTEKGKDVELRCDPISGHTALYWYRQSLGQGLEFLIYFQGNSAPDKSGLPSDRFSAERTGGSVSTLTIQRTQQEDSAVYLCASSLNGRTMKDTQYFGPGTRLTVL.

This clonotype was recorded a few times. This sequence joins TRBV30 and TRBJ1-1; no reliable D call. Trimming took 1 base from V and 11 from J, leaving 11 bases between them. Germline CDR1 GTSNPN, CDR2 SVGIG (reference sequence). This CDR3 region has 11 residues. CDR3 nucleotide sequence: TGTGCCTGGAGTGCTGGCCCGTGGGCTTTCTTT. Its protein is CAWSAGPWAFF. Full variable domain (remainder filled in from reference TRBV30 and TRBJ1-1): SQTIHQWPATLVQPVGSPLSLECTVEGTSNPNLYWYRQAAGRGLQLLFYSVGIGQISSEVPQNLSASRPQDRQFILSSKKLLLSDSGFYLCAWSAGPWAFFGQGTRLTVV.

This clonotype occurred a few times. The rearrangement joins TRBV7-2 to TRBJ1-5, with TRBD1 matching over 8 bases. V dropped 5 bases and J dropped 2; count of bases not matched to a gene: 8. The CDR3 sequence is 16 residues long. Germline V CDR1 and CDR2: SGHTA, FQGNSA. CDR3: CASSPDRAKGNQPQHF. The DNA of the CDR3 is TGTGCCAGCAGCCCGGACAGGGCCAAGGGCAATCAGCCCCAGCATTTT.

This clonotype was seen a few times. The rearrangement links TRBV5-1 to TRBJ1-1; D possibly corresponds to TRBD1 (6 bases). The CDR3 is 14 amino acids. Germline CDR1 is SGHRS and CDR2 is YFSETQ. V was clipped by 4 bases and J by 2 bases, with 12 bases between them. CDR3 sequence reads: CASSVSRGNTEAFF. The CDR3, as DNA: TGCGCCAGCAGCGTCTCCAGGGGTAACACTGAAGCTTTCTTT. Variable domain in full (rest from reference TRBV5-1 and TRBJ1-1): KAGVTQTPRYLIKTRGQQVTLSCSPISGHRSVSWYQQTPGQGLQFLFEYFSETQRNKGNFPGRFSGRQFSNSRSEMNVSTLELGDSALYLCASSVSRGNTEAFFGQGTRLTVV.

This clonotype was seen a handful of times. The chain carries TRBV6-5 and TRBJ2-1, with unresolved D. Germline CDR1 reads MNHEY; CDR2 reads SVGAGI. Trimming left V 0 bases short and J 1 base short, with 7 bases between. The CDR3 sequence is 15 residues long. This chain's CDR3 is CASSYSRESYNEQFF. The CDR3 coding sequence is TGTGCCAGCAGTTACTCGAGAGAGTCCTACAATGAGCAGTTCTTC.

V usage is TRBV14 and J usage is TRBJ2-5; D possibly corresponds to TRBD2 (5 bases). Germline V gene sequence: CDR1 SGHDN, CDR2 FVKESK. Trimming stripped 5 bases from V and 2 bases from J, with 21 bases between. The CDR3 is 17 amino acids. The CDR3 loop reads CASSRSGANPPQETQYF. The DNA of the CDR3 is TGTGCCAGCAGCAGGAGCGGTGCCAATCCACCGCAAGAGACCCAGTACTTC.

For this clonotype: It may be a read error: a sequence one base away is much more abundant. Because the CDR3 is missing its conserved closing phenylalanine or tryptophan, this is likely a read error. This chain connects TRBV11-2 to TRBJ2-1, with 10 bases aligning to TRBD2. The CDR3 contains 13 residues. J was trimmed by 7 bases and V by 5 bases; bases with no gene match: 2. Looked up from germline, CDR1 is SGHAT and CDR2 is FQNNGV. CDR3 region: CASSTSGENEQFY. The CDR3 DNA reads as TGTGCCAGCAGCACTAGCGGGGAGAATGAGCAGTTCTAC.